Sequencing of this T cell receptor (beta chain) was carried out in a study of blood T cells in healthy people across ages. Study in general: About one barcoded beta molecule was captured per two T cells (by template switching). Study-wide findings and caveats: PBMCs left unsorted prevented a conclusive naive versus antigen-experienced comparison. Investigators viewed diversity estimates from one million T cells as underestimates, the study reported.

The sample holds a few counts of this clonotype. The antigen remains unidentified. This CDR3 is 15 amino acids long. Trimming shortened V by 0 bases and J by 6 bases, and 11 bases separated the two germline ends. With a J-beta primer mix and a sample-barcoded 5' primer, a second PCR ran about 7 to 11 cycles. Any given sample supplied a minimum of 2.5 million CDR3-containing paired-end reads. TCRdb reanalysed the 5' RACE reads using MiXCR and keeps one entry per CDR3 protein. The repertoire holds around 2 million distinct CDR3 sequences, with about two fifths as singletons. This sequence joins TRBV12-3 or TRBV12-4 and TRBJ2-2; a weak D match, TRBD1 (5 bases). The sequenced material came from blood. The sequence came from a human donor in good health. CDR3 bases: TGTGCCAGCAGTTTAGCAGGGGCAGGTGCCGGGGAGCTGTTTTTT. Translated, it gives CASSLAGAGAGELFF.